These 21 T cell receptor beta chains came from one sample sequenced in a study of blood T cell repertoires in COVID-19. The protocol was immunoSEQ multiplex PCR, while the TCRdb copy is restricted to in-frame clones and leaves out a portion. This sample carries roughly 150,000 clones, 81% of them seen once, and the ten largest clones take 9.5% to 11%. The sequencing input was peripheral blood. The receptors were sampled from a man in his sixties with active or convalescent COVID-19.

The CDR3 is CSVADSGGDEKLFF. The CDR3 DNA reads as TGCAGCGTCGCTGATTCTGGAGGGGACGAAAAACTGTTTTTT. V is TRBV29-1 and J is TRBJ1-4; tentatively, D is TRBD1 (5 bases). The V gene's germline CDR1 is SQVTM and CDR2 ANQGSEA. V dropped 6 bases and J dropped 8 bases, with 19 bases sitting between them. The CDR3 has 14 amino acids.

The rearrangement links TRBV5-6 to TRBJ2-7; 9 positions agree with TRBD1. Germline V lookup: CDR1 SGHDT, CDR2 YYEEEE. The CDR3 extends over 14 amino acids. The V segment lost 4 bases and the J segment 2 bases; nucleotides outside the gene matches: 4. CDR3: CASSLGQGPYEQYF. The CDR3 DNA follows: TGTGCCAGCAGCCTGGGACAGGGTCCCTACGAGCAGTACTTC.

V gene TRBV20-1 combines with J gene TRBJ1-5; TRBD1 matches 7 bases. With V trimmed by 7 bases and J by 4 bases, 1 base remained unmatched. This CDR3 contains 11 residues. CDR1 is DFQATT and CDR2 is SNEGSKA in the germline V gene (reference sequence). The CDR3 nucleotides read TGCAGTGGACAGGGAAATCAGCCCCAGCATTTT. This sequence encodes CSGQGNQPQHF.

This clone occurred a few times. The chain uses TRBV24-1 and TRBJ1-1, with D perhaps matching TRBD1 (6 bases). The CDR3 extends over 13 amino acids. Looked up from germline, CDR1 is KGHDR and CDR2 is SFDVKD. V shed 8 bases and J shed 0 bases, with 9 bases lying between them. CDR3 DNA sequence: TGTGCCACCATGGACAGAGTGAACACTGAAGCTTTCTTT. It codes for CATMDRVNTEAFF.

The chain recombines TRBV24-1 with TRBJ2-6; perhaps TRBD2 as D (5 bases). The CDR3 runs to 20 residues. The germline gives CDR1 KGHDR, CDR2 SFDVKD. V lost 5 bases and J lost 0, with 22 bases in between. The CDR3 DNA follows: TGTGCCACCAGTGGGACCGGGCAGACTCTCGGGGACTCTGGGGCCAACGTCCTGACTTTC. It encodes CATSGTGQTLGDSGANVLTF.

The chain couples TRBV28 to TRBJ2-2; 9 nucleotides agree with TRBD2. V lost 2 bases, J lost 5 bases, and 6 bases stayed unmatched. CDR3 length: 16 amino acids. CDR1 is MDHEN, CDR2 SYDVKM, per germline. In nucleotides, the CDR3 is TGTGCCAGCAGTTTAGTAGCGGGAGTGGGGACCGGGGAGCTGTTTTTT. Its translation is CASSLVAGVGTGELFF.

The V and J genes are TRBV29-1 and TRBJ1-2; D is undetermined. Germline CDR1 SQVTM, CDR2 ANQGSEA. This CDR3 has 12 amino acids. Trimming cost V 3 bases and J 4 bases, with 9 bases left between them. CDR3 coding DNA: TGCAGCGTTGATGGTCGGAGCTATGGCTACACCTTC. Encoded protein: CSVDGRSYGYTF.

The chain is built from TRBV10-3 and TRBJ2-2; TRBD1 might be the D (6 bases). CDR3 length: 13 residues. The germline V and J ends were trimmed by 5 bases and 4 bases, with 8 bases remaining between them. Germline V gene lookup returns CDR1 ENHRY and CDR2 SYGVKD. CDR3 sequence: CAISRGITGELFF. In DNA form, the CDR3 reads TGTGCCATCAGTAGGGGGATCACCGGGGAGCTGTTTTTT.

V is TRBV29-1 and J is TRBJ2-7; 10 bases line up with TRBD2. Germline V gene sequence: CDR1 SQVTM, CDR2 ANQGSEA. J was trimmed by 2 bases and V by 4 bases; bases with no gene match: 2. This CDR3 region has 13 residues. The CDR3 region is CSVATSGAYEQYF. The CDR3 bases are TGCAGCGTTGCCACTAGCGGGGCCTACGAGCAGTACTTC.

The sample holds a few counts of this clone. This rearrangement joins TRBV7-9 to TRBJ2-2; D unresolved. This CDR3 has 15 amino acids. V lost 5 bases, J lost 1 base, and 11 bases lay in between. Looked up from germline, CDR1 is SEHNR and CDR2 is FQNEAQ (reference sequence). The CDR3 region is CASSQNTLNTGELFF. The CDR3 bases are TGTGCCAGCAGCCAGAATACATTGAACACCGGGGAGCTGTTTTTT.

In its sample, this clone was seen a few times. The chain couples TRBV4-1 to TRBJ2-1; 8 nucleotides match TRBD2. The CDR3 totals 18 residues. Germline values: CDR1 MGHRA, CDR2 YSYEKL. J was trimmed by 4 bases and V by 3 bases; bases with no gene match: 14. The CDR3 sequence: CASSHRLSSGRIYNEQFF. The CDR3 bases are TGCGCCAGCAGCCATCGACTGTCCAGCGGGAGAATATACAATGAGCAGTTCTTC.

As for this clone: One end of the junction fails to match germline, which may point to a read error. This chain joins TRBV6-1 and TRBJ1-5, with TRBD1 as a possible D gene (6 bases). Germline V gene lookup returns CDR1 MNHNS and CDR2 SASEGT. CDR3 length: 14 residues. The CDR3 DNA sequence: TGTGCCAGCAGTGACGGGACAAGGTCCTTACCCCGGCATTTT. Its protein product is CASSDGTRSLPRHF.

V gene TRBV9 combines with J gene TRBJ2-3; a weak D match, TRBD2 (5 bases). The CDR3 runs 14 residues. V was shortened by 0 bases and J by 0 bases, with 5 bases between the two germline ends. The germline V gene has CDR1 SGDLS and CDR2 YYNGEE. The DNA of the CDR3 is TGTGCCAGCAGCGTAGGCGGGAGCACAGATACGCAGTATTTT. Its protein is CASSVGGSTDTQYF.

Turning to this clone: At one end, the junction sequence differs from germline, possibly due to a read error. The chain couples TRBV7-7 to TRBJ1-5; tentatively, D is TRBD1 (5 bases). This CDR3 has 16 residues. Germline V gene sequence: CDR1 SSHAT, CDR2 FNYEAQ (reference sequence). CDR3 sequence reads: CASSLLRRVRMQPQHF. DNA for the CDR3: TGTGCTAGCAGCTTACTCCGCAGGGTAAGAATGCAGCCCCAGCATTTT. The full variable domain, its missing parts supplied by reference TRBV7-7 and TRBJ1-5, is GAGVSQSPRYKVTKRGQDVTLRCDPISSHATLYWYQQALGQGPEFLTYFNYEAQPDKSGLPSDRFSAERPEGSISTLTIQRTEQRDSAMYRCASSLLRRVRMQPQHFGDGTRLSIL.

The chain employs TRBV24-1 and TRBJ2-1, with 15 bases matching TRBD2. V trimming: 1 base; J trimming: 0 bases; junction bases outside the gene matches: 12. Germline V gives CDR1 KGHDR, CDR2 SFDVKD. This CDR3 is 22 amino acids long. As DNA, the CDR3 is TGTGCCACCAGTGATTTTGGGTTTAGTGGGACTAGCGGGGGGAGCTCCTACAATGAGCAGTTCTTC. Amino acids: CATSDFGFSGTSGGSSYNEQFF.

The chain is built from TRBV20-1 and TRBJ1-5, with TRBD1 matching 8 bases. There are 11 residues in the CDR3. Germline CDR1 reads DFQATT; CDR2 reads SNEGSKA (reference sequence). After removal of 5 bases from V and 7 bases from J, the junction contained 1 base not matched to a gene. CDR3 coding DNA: TGCAGTGCTGGACAGGGCCAGCCCCAGCATTTT. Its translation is CSAGQGQPQHF.

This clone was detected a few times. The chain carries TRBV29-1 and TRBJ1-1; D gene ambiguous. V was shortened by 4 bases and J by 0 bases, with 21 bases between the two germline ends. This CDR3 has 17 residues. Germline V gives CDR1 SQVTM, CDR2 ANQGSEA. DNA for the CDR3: TGCAGCGTTGGCCGGGTCGGCTCTTCTTCGATGAACACTGAAGCTTTCTTT. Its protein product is CSVGRVGSSSMNTEAFF. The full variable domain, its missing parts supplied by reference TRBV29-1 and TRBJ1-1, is SAVISQKPSRDICQRGTSLTIQCQVDSQVTMMFWYRQQPGQSLTLIATANQGSEATYESGFVIDKFPISRPNLTFSTLTVSNMSPEDSSIYLCSVGRVGSSSMNTEAFFGQGTRLTVV.

The DNA for the CDR3 is TGTGCCAGCGGCATAAAACTAGCGGAGTACCAAGAGACCCAGTACTTC. This sequence encodes CASGIKLAEYQETQYF. This chain joins TRBV11-2 and TRBJ2-5; TRBD2 matches 8 bases. The CDR3 length is 16 residues. Germline V gene sequence: CDR1 SGHAT, CDR2 FQNNGV. The trim removed 8 bases at V and 0 bases at J, leaving 11 bases unmatched. Using reference TRBV11-2 and TRBJ2-5 for the parts outside the CDR3, the full variable domain is EAGVAQSPRYKIIEKRQSVAFWCNPISGHATLYWYQQILGQGPKLLIQFQNNGVVDDSQLPKDRFSAERLKGVDSTLKIQPAKLEDSAVYLCASGIKLAEYQETQYFGPGTRLLVL.

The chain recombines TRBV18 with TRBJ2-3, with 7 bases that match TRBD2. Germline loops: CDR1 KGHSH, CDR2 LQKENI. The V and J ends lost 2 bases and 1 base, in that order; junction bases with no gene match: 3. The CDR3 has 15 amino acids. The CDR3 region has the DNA TGTGCCAGCTCACCAACGACTAGCCGCACAGATACGCAGTATTTT. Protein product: CASSPTTSRTDTQYF.

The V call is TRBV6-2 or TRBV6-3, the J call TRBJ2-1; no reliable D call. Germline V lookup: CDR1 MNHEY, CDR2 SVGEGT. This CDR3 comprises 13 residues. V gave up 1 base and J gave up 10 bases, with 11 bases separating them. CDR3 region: CASSYLGLGEQFF. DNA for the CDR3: TGTGCCAGCAGTTACTTGGGCCTTGGGGAGCAGTTCTTC.

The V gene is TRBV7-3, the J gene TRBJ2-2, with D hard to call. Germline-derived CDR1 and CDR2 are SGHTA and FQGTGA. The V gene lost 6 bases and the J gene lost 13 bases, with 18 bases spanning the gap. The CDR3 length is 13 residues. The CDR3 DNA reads TGTGCCAGCAGTTCAGACCCGCCCCGGGTGCTGTTTTTT. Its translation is CASSSDPPRVLFF. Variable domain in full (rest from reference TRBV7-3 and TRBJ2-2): GAGVSQTPSNKVTEKGKYVELRCDPISGHTALYWYRQSLGQGPEFLIYFQGTGAADDSGLPNDRFFAVRPEGSVSTLKIQRTERGDSAVYLCASSSDPPRVLFFGEGSRLTVL.